These T cell receptor beta chains were read from a single sample in a study of T cell changes during pregnancy in multiple sclerosis. Repertoires were generated with immunoSEQ multiplex PCR, while TCRdb's copy carries only in-frame clones and drops some. The sample includes under 75,000 clones, 85% to 95% of them seen just once. The material was CD8+ T cells from peripheral blood mononuclear cells, obtained in the second trimester of pregnancy. The receptors originated from a female donor with multiple sclerosis, enrolled in a pregnancy study. Both conserved end residues are part of each CDR3. Each record gives: J gene, clone size, D gene, V gene, CDR3 protein, CDR3 DNA. D genes are given only for firm matches. Size values are once, few and many counts, or a class for expanded clones, and some rows have none.

J: TRBJ2-6
size: NA
D: NA
V: TRBV28
CDR3: CASSYSDKDPSGANVLTF
DNA: TGTGCCAGCAGTTATTCGGACAAGGACCCCTCTGGGGCCAACGTCCTGACTTTC

J: TRBJ1-1
size: NA
D: NA
V: TRBV7-9
CDR3: CASSVQIIEAFF
DNA: TGTGCCAGCAGCGTACAAATTATTGAAGCTTTCTTT

J: TRBJ2-7
size: NA
D: TRBD1
V: TRBV19
CDR3: CASSSGTGGYEQYF
DNA: TGTGCCAGTAGTTCCGGGACAGGCGGCTACGAGCAGTACTTC

J: TRBJ2-2
size: NA
D: TRBD1
V: TRBV27
CDR3: CASSPRQGLAGELFF
DNA: TGTGCCAGCAGTCCACGACAGGGTTTGGCCGGGGAGCTGTTTTTT

J: TRBJ2-7
size: NA
D: NA
V: TRBV4-3
CDR3: CASSQVKSEYEQYF
DNA: TGCGCCAGCAGCCAAGTCAAGAGTGAGTACGAGCAGTACTTC

J: TRBJ2-1
size: NA
D: TRBD2
V: TRBV6-4
CDR3: CAIGLAGETNEQFF
DNA: TGTGCCATCGGACTAGCGGGAGAAACGAATGAGCAGTTCTTC

J: TRBJ2-3
size: NA
D: NA
V: TRBV6-1
CDR3: CASSEVVYLKDSESTDTQYF
DNA: TGTGCCAGCAGTGAAGTGGTCTACCTTAAGGACAGCGAAAGCACAGATACGCAGTATTTT

J: TRBJ2-1
size: NA
D: TRBD2
V: TRBV4-2
CDR3: CASSHTSGSPSYNEQFF
DNA: TGTGCCAGCAGCCATACCAGCGGGAGCCCCTCCTACAATGAGCAGTTCTTC

J: TRBJ2-3
size: NA
D: TRBD2
V: TRBV2
CDR3: CARGRGEGRTDTQYF
DNA: TGTGCCAGGGGGCGAGGGGAGGGCCGAACAGATACGCAGTATTTT

J: TRBJ2-7
size: NA
D: TRBD1
V: TRBV2
CDR3: CASRGTGAYEQYF
DNA: TGTGCCAGCAGGGGAACAGGGGCCTACGAGCAGTACTTC

J: TRBJ2-5
size: NA
D: TRBD2
V: TRBV27
CDR3: CASSRSGAQETQYF
DNA: TGTGCCAGCAGCCGTAGCGGGGCTCAAGAGACCCAGTACTTC

J: TRBJ1-1
size: NA
D: TRBD1
V: TRBV5-5
CDR3: CASNQGGLGSEAFF
DNA: TGTGCCAGCAACCAGGGGGGTTTGGGCTCTGAAGCTTTCTTT

J: TRBJ2-7
size: NA
D: NA
V: TRBV7-2
CDR3: CASSPGYEQYF
DNA: TGTGCCAGCAGCCCAGGGTACGAGCAGTACTTC

J: TRBJ2-1
size: NA
D: NA
V: TRBV11-2
CDR3: CASSLGGQGGHSYNEQFF
DNA: TGTGCCAGCAGCTTAGGAGGGCAGGGGGGACACTCCTACAATGAGCAGTTCTTC

J: TRBJ2-7
size: NA
D: NA
V: TRBV27
CDR3: CASSKILGTQDEQYF
DNA: TGTGCCAGCAGCAAGATACTCGGGACTCAGGACGAGCAGTACTTC

J: TRBJ2-1
size: NA
D: TRBD1
V: TRBV5-6
CDR3: CASSLLQGLRRHEQFF
DNA: TGTGCCAGCAGCTTGCTACAGGGGTTGAGGAGGCATGAGCAGTTCTTC

J: TRBJ1-1
size: medium-sized
D: NA
V: TRBV19
CDR3: CASRIGDTEAFF
DNA: TGTGCCAGTAGGATCGGAGACACTGAAGCTTTCTTT

J: TRBJ2-5
size: NA
D: TRBD2
V: TRBV28
CDR3: CASSTLLAGGLETQYF
DNA: TGTGCCAGCAGTACCCTACTAGCGGGAGGGTTAGAGACCCAGTACTTC

J: TRBJ1-5
size: once
D: NA
V: TRBV27
CDR3: CASSSLQGPEPQHF
DNA: TGTGCCAGCAGTTCACTACAGGGTCCGGAGCCCCAGCATTTT

J: TRBJ2-5
size: once
D: TRBD1
V: TRBV7-9
CDR3: CASSWTGRETQYF
DNA: TGTGCCAGCAGCTGGACAGGGCGAGAGACCCAGTACTTC

J: TRBJ2-7
size: NA
D: TRBD2
V: TRBV2
CDR3: CASSEASGNRHEQYF
DNA: TGTGCCAGCAGTGAGGCTAGCGGGAATCGCCACGAGCAGTACTTC

J: TRBJ2-3
size: NA
D: NA
V: TRBV29-1
CDR3: CSVIQGGGDTQYF
DNA: TGCAGCGTTATACAGGGCGGCGGAGATACGCAGTATTTT

J: TRBJ1-1
size: few
D: NA
V: TRBV19
CDR3: CASSIVPGNTEAFF
DNA: TGTGCCAGTAGTATAGTTCCGGGGAACACTGAAGCTTTCTTT

J: TRBJ1-4
size: NA
D: NA
V: TRBV28
CDR3: CASTLGQATNEKLFF
DNA: TGTGCCAGCACCCTGGGGCAGGCAACTAATGAAAAACTGTTTTTT

J: TRBJ2-7
size: NA
D: NA
V: TRBV28
CDR3: CASSFMDSPYEQYF
DNA: TGTGCCAGCAGTTTTATGGACAGCCCGTACGAGCAGTACTTC

J: TRBJ1-5
size: NA
D: TRBD1
V: TRBV25-1
CDR3: CASSQGGNQPQHF
DNA: TGTGCCAGCAGTCAGGGGGGCAATCAGCCCCAGCATTTT

J: TRBJ2-1
size: NA
D: TRBD1
V: TRBV7-3
CDR3: CASSSTGGNEQFF
DNA: TGTGCCAGCAGCTCGACAGGGGGCAATGAGCAGTTCTTC

J: TRBJ2-7
size: NA
D: TRBD1
V: TRBV5-4
CDR3: CASSQEDRGRREQYF
DNA: TGTGCCAGCAGCCAGGAGGACAGGGGACGGCGCGAGCAGTACTTC

J: TRBJ1-1
size: NA
D: TRBD1
V: TRBV11-2
CDR3: CASSSLHRQGGSTEAFF
DNA: TGTGCCAGCAGCTCCTTACACCGACAGGGAGGTTCCACTGAAGCTTTCTTT

J: TRBJ2-2
size: NA
D: NA
V: TRBV7-9
CDR3: CASSLAMAPGELFF
DNA: TGTGCCAGCAGCTTAGCAATGGCTCCCGGGGAGCTGTTTTTT

J: TRBJ1-5
size: NA
D: NA
V: TRBV7-8
CDR3: CASSLRGTHDYSNQPQHF
DNA: TGTGCCAGCAGCTTACGCGGGACCCACGACTATAGCAATCAGCCCCAGCATTTT

J: TRBJ2-4
size: NA
D: TRBD2
V: TRBV5-4
CDR3: CASSPGLAGYYGNIQYF
DNA: TGTGCCAGCAGCCCGGGACTAGCGGGATACTATGGAAACATTCAGTACTTC

J: TRBJ2-1
size: NA
D: NA
V: TRBV27
CDR3: CASTSLSRNEQFF
DNA: TGTGCCAGCACCTCCCTCTCGCGCAATGAGCAGTTCTTC

J: TRBJ1-5
size: NA
D: NA
V: TRBV27
CDR3: CASRNTGYNQPQHF
DNA: TGTGCCAGCAGGAATACAGGGTACAATCAGCCCCAGCATTTT

J: TRBJ2-2
size: once
D: TRBD2
V: TRBV11-2
CDR3: CASSSRRLAGQNTGELFF
DNA: TGTGCCAGCAGCTCCCGACGACTAGCGGGGCAGAACACCGGGGAGCTGTTTTTT

J: TRBJ2-6
size: NA
D: NA
V: TRBV21-1
CDR3: CASSLGGPSGANVLTF
DNA: TGTGCCAGCAGTTTAGGGGGACCCTCTGGGGCCAACGTCCTGACTTTC

J: TRBJ2-7
size: NA
D: NA
V: TRBV19
CDR3: CASSIDMHGAYEQYF
DNA: TGTGCCAGTAGTATAGATATGCACGGGGCCTACGAGCAGTACTTC

J: TRBJ1-1
size: NA
D: NA
V: TRBV27
CDR3: CASSLVLNTEAFF
DNA: TGTGCCAGCAGTTTAGTATTGAACACTGAAGCTTTCTTT

J: TRBJ2-5
size: NA
D: TRBD1
V: TRBV7-2
CDR3: CASSLGQGARETQYF
DNA: TGTGCCAGCAGCTTAGGCCAGGGGGCTAGAGAGACCCAGTACTTC

J: TRBJ2-3
size: NA
D: NA
V: TRBV5-6
CDR3: CASSLGLLPDTQYF
DNA: TGTGCCAGCAGCTTGGGACTGCTACCAGATACGCAGTATTTT

J: TRBJ1-2
size: NA
D: NA
V: TRBV20-1
CDR3: CSARGGDGYTF
DNA: TGCAGTGCTAGGGGGGGAGATGGCTACACCTTC

J: TRBJ2-1
size: NA
D: TRBD2
V: TRBV19
CDR3: CAAGTGLAPRYNEQFF
DNA: TGTGCCGCGGGAACCGGACTAGCCCCCCGCTACAATGAGCAGTTCTTC

J: TRBJ1-2
size: NA
D: TRBD1
V: TRBV27
CDR3: CASSARDRGEGYTF
DNA: TGTGCCAGCAGTGCGAGGGACAGGGGTGAAGGCTACACCTTC

J: TRBJ2-7
size: NA
D: NA
V: TRBV5-5
CDR3: CASSPTRHEQYF
DNA: TGTGCCAGCAGCCCAACTCGCCACGAGCAGTACTTC

J: TRBJ2-5
size: NA
D: TRBD1
V: TRBV6-1
CDR3: CASSADRDRGLTVETQYF
DNA: TGTGCCAGCAGTGCGGACCGGGACAGGGGGCTTACTGTCGAGACCCAGTACTTC

J: TRBJ2-1
size: NA
D: TRBD1
V: TRBV6-1
CDR3: CASSPTGTGYNEQFF
DNA: TGTGCCAGCAGTCCCACCGGGACAGGGTACAATGAGCAGTTCTTC

J: TRBJ1-5
size: NA
D: TRBD1
V: TRBV19
CDR3: CASRTGGNQPQHF
DNA: TGTGCCAGTAGGACAGGGGGCAATCAGCCCCAGCATTTT

J: TRBJ1-1
size: NA
D: TRBD1
V: TRBV5-4
CDR3: CASSLGAQGIFF
DNA: TGTGCCAGCAGCTTGGGTGCACAGGGGATCTTCTTT

J: TRBJ2-2
size: NA
D: TRBD2
V: TRBV5-1
CDR3: CASSPSTGTSGTGELFF
DNA: TGCGCCAGCAGCCCATCAACCGGGACTAGCGGCACCGGGGAGCTGTTTTTT

J: TRBJ2-3
size: NA
D: NA
V: TRBV7-9
CDR3: CASSCPPGQLTDTQYF
DNA: TGTGCCAGCAGCTGCCCTCCGGGACAACTCACAGATACGCAGTATTTT

J: TRBJ2-1
size: NA
D: TRBD2
V: TRBV19
CDR3: CASSISGGPNEQFF
DNA: TGTGCCAGTAGTATTAGCGGGGGACCCAATGAGCAGTTCTTC

J: TRBJ2-7
size: NA
D: NA
V: TRBV7-8
CDR3: CASSSLGLLSYEQYF
DNA: TGTGCCAGCAGCTCCCTAGGACTTCTCTCCTACGAGCAGTACTTC

J: TRBJ1-5
size: NA
D: TRBD1
V: TRBV4-1
CDR3: CASSVRDREQPQHF
DNA: TGCGCCAGCAGCGTGAGGGACAGAGAACAGCCCCAGCATTTT